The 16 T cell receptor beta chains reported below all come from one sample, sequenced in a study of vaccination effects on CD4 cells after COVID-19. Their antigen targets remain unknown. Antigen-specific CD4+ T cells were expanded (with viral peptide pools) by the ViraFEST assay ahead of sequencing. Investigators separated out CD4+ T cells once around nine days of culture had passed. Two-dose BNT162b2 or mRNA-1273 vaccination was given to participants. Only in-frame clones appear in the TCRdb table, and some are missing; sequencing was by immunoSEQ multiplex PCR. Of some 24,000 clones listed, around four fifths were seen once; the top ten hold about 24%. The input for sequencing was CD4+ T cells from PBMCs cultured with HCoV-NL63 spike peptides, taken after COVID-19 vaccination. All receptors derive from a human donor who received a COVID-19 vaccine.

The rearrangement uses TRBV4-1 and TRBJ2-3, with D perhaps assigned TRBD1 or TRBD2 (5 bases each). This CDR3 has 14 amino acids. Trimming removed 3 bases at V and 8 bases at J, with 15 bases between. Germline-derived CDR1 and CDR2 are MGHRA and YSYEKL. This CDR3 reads CASSQGPAGTTQYF. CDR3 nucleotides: TGCGCCAGCAGCCAGGGACCAGCAGGGACTACGCAGTATTTT.

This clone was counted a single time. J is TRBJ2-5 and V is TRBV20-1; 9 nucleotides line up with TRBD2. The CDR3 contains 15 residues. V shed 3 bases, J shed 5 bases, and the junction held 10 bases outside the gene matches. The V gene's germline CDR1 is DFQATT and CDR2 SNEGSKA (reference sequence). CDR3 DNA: TGCAGTGCTAGTTGGCGGGAGGGCCCTCGGGAGACCCAGTACTTC. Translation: CSASWREGPRETQYF.

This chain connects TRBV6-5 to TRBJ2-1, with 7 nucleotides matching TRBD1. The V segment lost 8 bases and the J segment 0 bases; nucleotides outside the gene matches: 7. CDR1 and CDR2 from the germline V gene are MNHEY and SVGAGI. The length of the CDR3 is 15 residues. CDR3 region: CASRNDRASYNEQFF. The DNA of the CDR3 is TGTGCCAGCCGGAACGACAGGGCCTCCTACAATGAGCAGTTCTTC.

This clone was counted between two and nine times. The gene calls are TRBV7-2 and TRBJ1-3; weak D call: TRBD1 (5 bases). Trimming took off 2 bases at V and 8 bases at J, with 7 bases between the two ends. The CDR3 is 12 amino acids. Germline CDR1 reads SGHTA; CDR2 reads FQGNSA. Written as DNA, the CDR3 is TGTGCCAGCAGCTTAAGGGGATACACCATATATTTT. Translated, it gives CASSLRGYTIYF.

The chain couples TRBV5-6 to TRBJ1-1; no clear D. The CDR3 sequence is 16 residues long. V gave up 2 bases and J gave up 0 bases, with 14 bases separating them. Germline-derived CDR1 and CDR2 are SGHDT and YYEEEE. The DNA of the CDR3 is TGTGCCAGCAGCTTACAGTCGATTAACTTGAACACTGAAGCTTTCTTT. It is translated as CASSLQSINLNTEAFF. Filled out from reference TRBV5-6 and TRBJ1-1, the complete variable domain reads DAGVTQSPTHLIKTRGQQVTLRCSPKSGHDTVSWYQQALGQGPQFIFQYYEEEERQRGNFPDRFSGHQFPNYSSELNVNALLLGDSALYLCASSLQSINLNTEAFFGQGTRLTVV.

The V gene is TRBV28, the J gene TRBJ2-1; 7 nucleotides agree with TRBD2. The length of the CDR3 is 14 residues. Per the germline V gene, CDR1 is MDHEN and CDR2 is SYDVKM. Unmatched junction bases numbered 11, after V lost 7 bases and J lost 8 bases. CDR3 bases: TGTGCCAGCAATCACCCTACCCGGGGGGATGAGCAGTTCTTC. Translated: CASNHPTRGDEQFF. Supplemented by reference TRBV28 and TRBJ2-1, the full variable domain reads DVKVTQSSRYLVKRTGEKVFLECVQDMDHENMFWYRQDPGLGLRLIYFSYDVKMKEKGDIPEGYSVSREKKERFSLILESASTNQTSMYLCASNHPTRGDEQFFGPGTRLTVL.

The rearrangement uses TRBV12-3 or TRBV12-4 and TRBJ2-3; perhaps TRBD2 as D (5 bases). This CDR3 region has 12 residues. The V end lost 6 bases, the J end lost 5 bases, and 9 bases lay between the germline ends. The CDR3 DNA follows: TGTGCCAGCAGCACCACTAGAGATACGCAGTATTTT. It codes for CASSTTRDTQYF.

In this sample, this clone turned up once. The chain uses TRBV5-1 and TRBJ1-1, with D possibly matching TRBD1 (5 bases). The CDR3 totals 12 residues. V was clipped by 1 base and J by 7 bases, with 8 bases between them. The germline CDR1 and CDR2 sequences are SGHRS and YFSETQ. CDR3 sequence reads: CASSLNGGEAFF. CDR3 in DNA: TGCGCCAGCAGCTTGAACGGGGGTGAAGCTTTCTTT.

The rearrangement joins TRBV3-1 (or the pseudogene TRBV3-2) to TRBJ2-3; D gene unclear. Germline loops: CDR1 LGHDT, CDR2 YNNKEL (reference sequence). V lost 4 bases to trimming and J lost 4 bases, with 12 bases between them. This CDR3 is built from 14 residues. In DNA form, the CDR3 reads TGTGCCAGCAGCCCGACCAGTCGGGCAGATACGCAGTATTTT. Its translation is CASSPTSRADTQYF.

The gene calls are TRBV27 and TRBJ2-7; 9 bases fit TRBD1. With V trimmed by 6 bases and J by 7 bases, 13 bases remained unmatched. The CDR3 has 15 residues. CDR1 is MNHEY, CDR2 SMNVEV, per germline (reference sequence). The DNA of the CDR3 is TGTGCCAGCAGGCCCCAGGGGACAGGGTTCAGGGAGCAGTACTTC. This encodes CASRPQGTGFREQYF.

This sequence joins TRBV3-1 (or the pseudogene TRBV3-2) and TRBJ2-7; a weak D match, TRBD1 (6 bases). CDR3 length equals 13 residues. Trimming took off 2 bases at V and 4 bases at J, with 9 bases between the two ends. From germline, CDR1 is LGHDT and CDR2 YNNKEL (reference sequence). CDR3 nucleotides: TGTGCCAGCAGCCAAACGGACAGATACGAGCAGTACTTC. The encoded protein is CASSQTDRYEQYF.

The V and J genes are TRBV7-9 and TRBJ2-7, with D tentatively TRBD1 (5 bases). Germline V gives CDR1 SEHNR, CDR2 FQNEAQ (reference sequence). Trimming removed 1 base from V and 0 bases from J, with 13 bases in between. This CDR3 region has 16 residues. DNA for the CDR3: TGTGCCAGCAGCTTAGGGTGGGGCCTTAGCTCCTACGAGCAGTACTTC. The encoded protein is CASSLGWGLSSYEQYF.

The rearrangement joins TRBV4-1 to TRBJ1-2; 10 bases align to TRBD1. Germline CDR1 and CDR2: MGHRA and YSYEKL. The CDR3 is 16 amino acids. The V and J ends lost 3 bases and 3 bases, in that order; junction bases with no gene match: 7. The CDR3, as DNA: TGCGCCAGCAGCCATTGGGGGACAGGGGCAGACTATGGCTACACCTTC. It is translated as CASSHWGTGADYGYTF.

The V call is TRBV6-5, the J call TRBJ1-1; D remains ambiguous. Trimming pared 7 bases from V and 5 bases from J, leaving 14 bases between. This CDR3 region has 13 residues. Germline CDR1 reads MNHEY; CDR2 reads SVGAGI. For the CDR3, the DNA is TGTGCCAGCATCCCAGGTCCAGGTACTGAAGCTTTCTTT. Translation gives CASIPGPGTEAFF.

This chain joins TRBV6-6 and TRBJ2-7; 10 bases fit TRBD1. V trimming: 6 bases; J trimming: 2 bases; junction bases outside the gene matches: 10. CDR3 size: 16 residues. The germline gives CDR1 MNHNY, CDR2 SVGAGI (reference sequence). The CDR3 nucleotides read TGTGCCAGCAGGACCCCGGGACAGGGGACTACCTACGAGCAGTACTTC. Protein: CASRTPGQGTTYEQYF.

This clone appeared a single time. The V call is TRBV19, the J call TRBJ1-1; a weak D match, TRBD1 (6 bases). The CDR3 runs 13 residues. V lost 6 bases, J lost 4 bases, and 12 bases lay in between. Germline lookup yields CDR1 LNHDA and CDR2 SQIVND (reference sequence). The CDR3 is CASRGALSTEAFF. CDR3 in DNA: TGTGCCAGTAGGGGGGCCCTTAGCACTGAAGCTTTCTTT.